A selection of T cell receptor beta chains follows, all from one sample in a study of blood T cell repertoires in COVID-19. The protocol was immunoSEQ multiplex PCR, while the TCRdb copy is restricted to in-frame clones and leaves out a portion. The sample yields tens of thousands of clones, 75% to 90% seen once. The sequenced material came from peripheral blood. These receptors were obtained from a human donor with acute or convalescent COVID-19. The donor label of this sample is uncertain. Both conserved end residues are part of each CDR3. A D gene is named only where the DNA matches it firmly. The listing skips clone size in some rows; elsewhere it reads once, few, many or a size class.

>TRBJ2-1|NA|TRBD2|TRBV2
TGTGCCGGCAGCGGGGGTCCCAAGACGTTTGAGCAGTTCTTC
CAGSGGPKTFEQFF
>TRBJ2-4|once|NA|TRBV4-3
TGCGCCAGCAGCCAAGGCCTAGCGATGGGGGGCATTCAGTACTTC
CASSQGLAMGGIQYF
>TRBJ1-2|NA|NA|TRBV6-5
TGTGCCAGCAGTTACATCGGCCGCAGGGGCTACACCTTC
CASSYIGRRGYTF
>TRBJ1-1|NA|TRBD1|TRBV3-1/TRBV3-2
TGTGCCAGCAGCCAAAGGGGACAGCCAAACACTGAAGCTTTCTTT
CASSQRGQPNTEAFF
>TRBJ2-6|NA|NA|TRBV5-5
TGTGCCAGCAGCTTGCTCCCCCCAGGGTCTGGGGCCAACGTCCTGACTTTC
CASSLLPPGSGANVLTF
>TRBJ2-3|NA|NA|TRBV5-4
TGTGCCAGCAGCATACAGGGAAGTGGGGATACGCAGTATTTT
CASSIQGSGDTQYF
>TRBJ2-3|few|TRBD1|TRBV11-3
TGTGCCACCCAGGGTACAGGGGGCGCGGGAGATACGCAGTATTTT
CATQGTGGAGDTQYF
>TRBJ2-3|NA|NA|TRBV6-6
TGTGCCAGTAAGGACAGATCCACAGATACGCAGTATTTT
CASKDRSTDTQYF
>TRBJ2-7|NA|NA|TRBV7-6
TGTGCCAGTCTATCTAAATTCGAGCAGTACTTC
CASLSKFEQYF
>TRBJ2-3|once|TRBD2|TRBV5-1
TGCGCCAGCAGCCTGGGCCAGGGACTAGACACAGATACGCAGTATTTT
CASSLGQGLDTDTQYF
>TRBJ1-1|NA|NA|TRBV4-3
TGCGCCAGCAGCCAAGAGGTCAGGGGCACTGAAGCTTTCTTT
CASSQEVRGTEAFF
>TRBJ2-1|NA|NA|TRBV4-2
TGTGCCAGCAGCCAAGACCCCCTCTCATCCAGTGAGCAGTTCTTC
CASSQDPLSSSEQFF
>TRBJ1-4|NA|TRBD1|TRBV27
TGTGCCAGCAGCCAGGACAGGGTTAATGAAAAACTGTTTTTT
CASSQDRVNEKLFF
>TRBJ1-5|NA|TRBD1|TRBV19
TGTGCCAGTAGTGGACAGGGAGGCAATCAGCCCCAGCATTTT
CASSGQGGNQPQHF
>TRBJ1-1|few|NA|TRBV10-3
TGTGCCACCGAGACAGGCAGCCCGAACACTGAAGCTTTCTTT
CATETGSPNTEAFF
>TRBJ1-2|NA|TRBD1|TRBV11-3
TGTGCCAGCAGCTCCCAGGGTGGGGACAGGGAGCACTATGGCTACACCTTC
CASSSQGGDREHYGYTF
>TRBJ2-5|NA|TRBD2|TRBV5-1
TGCGCCAGCAGCTTGGGACTAGCGGGGAGAACCGACCAAGAGACCCAGTACTTC
CASSLGLAGRTDQETQYF
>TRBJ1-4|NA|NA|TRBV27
TGTGCCAGCAGTTCCGAGACAGTCGTACGGGAAAAACTGTTTTTT
CASSSETVVREKLFF
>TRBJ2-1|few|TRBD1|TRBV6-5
TGTGCCAGCCGACTGGACAGGGCCGTCAATGAGCAGTTCTTC
CASRLDRAVNEQFF
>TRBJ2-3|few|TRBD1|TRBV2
TGTGCCAGCAGTGAAGGGATGGACAGGGAGGTGTATTTT
CASSEGMDREVYF
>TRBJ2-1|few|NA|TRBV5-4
TGTGCCAGCAGCTTGGAATTTTACAGGGTGGACAATGAGCAGTTCTTC
CASSLEFYRVDNEQFF
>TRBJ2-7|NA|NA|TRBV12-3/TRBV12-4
TGTGCCAGCAGTTCCGCCGGTTCCTACGAGCAGTACTTC
CASSSAGSYEQYF
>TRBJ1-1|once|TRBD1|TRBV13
TGTGCCAGCAGTTTTCGCCGGACAGGGGGCGTAAACACTGAAGCTTTCTTT
CASSFRRTGGVNTEAFF
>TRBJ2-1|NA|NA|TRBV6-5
TGTGCCAGCAGGGAGGGGGCCACCTACAATGAGCAGTTCTTC
CASREGATYNEQFF
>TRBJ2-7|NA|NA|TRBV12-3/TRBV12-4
TGTGCCAGCAGTCACGACAGCTCCTACGAGCAGTACTTC
CASSHDSSYEQYF
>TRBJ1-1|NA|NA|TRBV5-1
TGCGCCAGCAGCTTGGTAGGGGACACTGAAGCTTTCTTT
CASSLVGDTEAFF
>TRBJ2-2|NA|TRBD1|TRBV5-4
TGTGCCAGCAGCTTGGCCTGGGGGACAGGGCCCACCGGGGAGCTGTTTTTT
CASSLAWGTGPTGELFF
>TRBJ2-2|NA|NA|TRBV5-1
TGCGCCAGCAGCTTGGCCAGGGGACAGAACACCGGGGAGCTGTTTTTT
CASSLARGQNTGELFF
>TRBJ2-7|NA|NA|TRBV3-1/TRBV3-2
TGTGCCAGCAGCTTCGGACAGACCCGCGAGCAGTACTTC
CASSFGQTREQYF
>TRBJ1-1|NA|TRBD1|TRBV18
TGTGCCAGCTCCCGGGACAGGGCGAACACTGAAGCTTTCTTT
CASSRDRANTEAFF
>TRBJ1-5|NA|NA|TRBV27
TGTGCCAGCAGTCGCAGGGGCGGGGGGTCTCAGCCCCAGCATTTT
CASSRRGGGSQPQHF
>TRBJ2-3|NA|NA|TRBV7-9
TGTGCCCTGGGGGGGCCTCCAGATACGCAGTATTTT
CALGGPPDTQYF
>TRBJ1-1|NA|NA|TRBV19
TGTGCCAGTAGTAGCGGACAGAAGAACACTGAAGCTTTCTTT
CASSSGQKNTEAFF
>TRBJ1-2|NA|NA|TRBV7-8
TGTGCCAGCAGCTCCCAGGTGAACTATGGCTACACCTTC
CASSSQVNYGYTF
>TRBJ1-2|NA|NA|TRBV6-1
TGTGCCAGCAGTGAACGCCAGGGGAAGGGAGCGAGAGGCTACACCTTC
CASSERQGKGARGYTF
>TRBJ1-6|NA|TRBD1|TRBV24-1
TGTGCCCCAAAGGGGGAGGACAGGGACTATTGTATATATAATTCACCCCTCCACTTT
CAPKGEDRDYCIYNSPLHF
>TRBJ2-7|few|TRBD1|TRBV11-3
TGTGCCAGCAGCATTCGGACAGGGTCCCACGAGCAGTACTTC
CASSIRTGSHEQYF
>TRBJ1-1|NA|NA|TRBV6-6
TGTGCCAGCAGTCCGAGGGACAAGAACACTGAAGCTTTCTTT
CASSPRDKNTEAFF
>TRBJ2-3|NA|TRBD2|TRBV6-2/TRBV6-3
TGTGCCAGCAGTTACGTCCCTTCGCGGGGGATCACAGATACGCAGTATTTT
CASSYVPSRGITDTQYF
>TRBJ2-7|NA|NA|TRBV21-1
TGTGCCAGCAGCAAACAGGGGACCTCGGGCGGGGAGCAGTACTTC
CASSKQGTSGGEQYF
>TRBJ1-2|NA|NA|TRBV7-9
TGTGCCAGCAGCTTAGCGAACGGACAGACTCATGGCTACACCTTC
CASSLANGQTHGYTF
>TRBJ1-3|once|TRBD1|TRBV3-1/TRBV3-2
TGTGCCAGCAGCCATCCTTCGGGACAGGGCTCTGGAAACACCATATATTTT
CASSHPSGQGSGNTIYF
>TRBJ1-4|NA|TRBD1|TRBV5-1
TGCGCCAGCAGCATTACCGGACAGGGGTCTAATGAAAAACTGTTTTTT
CASSITGQGSNEKLFF
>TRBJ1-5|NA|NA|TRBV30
TGTGCCTGGGCCAGGGCGGGCAATCAGCCCCAGCATTTT
CAWARAGNQPQHF
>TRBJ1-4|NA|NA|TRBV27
TGTGCCAGCAGTTCGGGTACTAATGAAAAACTGTTTTTT
CASSSGTNEKLFF
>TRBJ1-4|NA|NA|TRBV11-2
TGTGCCAGCAGCCCAAACGGGGGGTTCGAAAAACTGTTTTTT
CASSPNGGFEKLFF
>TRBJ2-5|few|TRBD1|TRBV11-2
TGTGCCAGCAGCCGGACAGGGGCATATAGGGAGACCCAGTACTTC
CASSRTGAYRETQYF
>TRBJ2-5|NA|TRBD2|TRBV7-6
TGTGCCAGCAGTCAAAAGGTGCAGCTGCTAGCGGGAGGGCCGGGAAGGTGGAACCAGTACTTC
CASSQKVQLLAGGPGRWNQYF
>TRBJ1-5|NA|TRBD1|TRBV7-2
TGTGCCAGCAGCCAATCGGGGACAGCCAATCAGCCCCAGCATTTT
CASSQSGTANQPQHF
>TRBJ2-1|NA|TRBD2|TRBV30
TGTGCCTGGAGTCCCCCCGCTGGGAGCGGGGTCTTC
CAWSPPAGSGVF
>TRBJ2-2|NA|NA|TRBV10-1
TGCGCCAGCAGTGCACAGACTACCGGGTCCGGGGAGCTGTTTTTT
CASSAQTTGSGELFF
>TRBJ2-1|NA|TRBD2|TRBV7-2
TGTGCCAGCAGCTTAGCACTGGTTTTTGCGGGAGTCTCCTACAATGAGCAGTTCTTC
CASSLALVFAGVSYNEQFF
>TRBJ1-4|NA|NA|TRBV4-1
TGCGCCAGCAGCCAAGGACAAACAACTAATGAAAAACTGTTTTTT
CASSQGQTTNEKLFF
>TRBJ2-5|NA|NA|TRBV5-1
TGCGCCAGCAGAGAACCGGGAGCCCAAGAGACCCAGTACTTC
CASREPGAQETQYF
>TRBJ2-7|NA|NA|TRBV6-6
TGTGCCAGCCAACCGGGGACACCCTACGAGCAGTACTTC
CASQPGTPYEQYF
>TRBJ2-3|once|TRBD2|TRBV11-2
TGTGCCAGCAGCTTAGGGCGCGGGAGGTCCTTTAGCACAGATACGCAGTATTTT
CASSLGRGRSFSTDTQYF
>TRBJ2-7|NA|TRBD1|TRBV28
TGTGCCAGCAGCCCCCTTCCGGGACAGGGAGGGAACGAGCAGTACTTC
CASSPLPGQGGNEQYF
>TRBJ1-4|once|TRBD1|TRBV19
TGTGCCAGTAGTTTGGGACAGAGGAATGAAAAACTGTTTTTT
CASSLGQRNEKLFF
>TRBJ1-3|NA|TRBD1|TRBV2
TGTGCCAGTACTGGACAGGGAGGCAACACCATATATTTT
CASTGQGGNTIYF
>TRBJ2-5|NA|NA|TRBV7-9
TGTGCCAGCACCCCTGGCGAGGGGGTGTACCAAGAGACCCAGTACTTC
CASTPGEGVYQETQYF